This T cell receptor (beta chain) is drawn from a study of blood T cell repertoires in COVID-19. Turning to the study itself: Samples taken during acute and convalescent COVID-19 were collected in the United States, Italy and Spain.

Germline V gene lookup returns CDR1 SQVTM and CDR2 ANQGSEA. This CDR3 has 17 residues. After removal of 0 bases from V and 4 bases from J, the junction contained 12 bases not matched to a gene. Sequencing was performed with immunoSEQ multiplex PCR; in TCRdb, only in-frame clones are kept and a portion is missing. This sample has 350,000 to 400,000 clones, with about 89% found just once. Recruits, aged about 18 to 90 years, lived in approximately 26 US areas. This receptor was obtained from a woman in her thirties or forties who had been exposed to COVID-19. Sample: PBMCs or T cells enriched from blood (not recorded which). The chain carries TRBV29-1 and TRBJ1-2, with 9 bases aligning to TRBD1. The CDR3 bases are TGCAGCGTTGAAGATGAAGGATGGGACAGGGAGAGCTATGGCTACACCTTC. Translating it yields CSVEDEGWDRESYGYTF.